This T cell receptor beta chain was identified in a study of blood T cell repertoires in COVID-19. V shed 0 bases and J shed 8 bases, with 13 bases lying between them. CDR1 and CDR2 from the germline V gene are KGHSH and LQKENI. The CDR3 is 14 amino acids. Some clones are missing from TCRdb's copy, which holds only in-frame ones; the method was immunoSEQ multiplex PCR. This repertoire shows hundreds of thousands of clones, approximately 85% found once; its top ten account for approximately 8.8%. The V and J genes are TRBV18 and TRBJ1-2, with D perhaps TRBD1 (6 bases). This clonotype was sampled from a man aged 18 to 29 with active or convalescent COVID-19. Material: peripheral blood. CDR3 in amino acids: CASSPPGGELGYTF. Here the CDR3 DNA reads TGTGCCAGCTCACCACCAGGGGGAGAGCTGGGCTACACCTTC.